This record concerns one T cell receptor (beta chain) sequence. Its antigen is undetermined. TCRdb's table, derived via immunoSEQ multiplex PCR, lists solely in-frame clones and lacks some. The sample includes tens of thousands of clones, about two thirds of them seen just once. The data belong to a study of vaccination effects on CD4 cells after COVID-19. ViraFEST used viral peptide pools to expand antigen-specific CD4+ T cells before sequencing. A 10-day culture period preceded the isolation of CD4+ T cells. The vaccine recipients had no prior SARS-CoV-2 infection, with negative nucleocapsid antibodies. The CDR3 covers 16 residues. V lost 2 bases, J lost 10 bases, and 20 bases lay in between. The germline gives CDR1 KGHSH, CDR2 LQKENI.

The sample was CD4+ T cells from PBMCs cultured with HCoV-OC43 spike peptides, taken before COVID-19 vaccination. Subset described: HCoV-OC43 spike overlapping peptide pool stimulation. V and J are TRBV18 and TRBJ1-4, with TRBD1 as a possible D gene (6 bases). The sequence was obtained from a human donor who received a COVID-19 vaccine. DNA of the CDR3: TGTGCCAGCTCACCAGTTCCCAGGGACACGGAGGGAAAACTGTTTTTT. Its protein is CASSPVPRDTEGKLFF.